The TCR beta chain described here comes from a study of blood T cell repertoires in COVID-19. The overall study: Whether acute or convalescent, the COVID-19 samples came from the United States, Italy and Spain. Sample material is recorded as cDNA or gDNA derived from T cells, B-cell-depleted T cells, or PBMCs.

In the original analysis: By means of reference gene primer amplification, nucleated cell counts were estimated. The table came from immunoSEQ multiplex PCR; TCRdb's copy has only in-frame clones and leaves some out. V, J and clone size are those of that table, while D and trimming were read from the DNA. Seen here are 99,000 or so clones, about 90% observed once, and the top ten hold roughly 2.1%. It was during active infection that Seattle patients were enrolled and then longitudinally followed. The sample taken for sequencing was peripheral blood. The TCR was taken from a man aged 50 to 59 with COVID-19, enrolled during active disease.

CDR3 in DNA: TGTGCCAGCAGCCCCCCGGGCTTCGCGGGGGAGACCCAGTACTTC. It is translated as CASSPPGFAGETQYF. The rearrangement links TRBV11-1 to TRBJ2-5; possibly TRBD2 for D (6 bases). Germline values: CDR1 SGHAT, CDR2 FQDESV (reference sequence). The CDR3 contains 15 residues. Trimming pared 5 bases from V and 5 bases from J, leaving 18 bases between. The whole variable domain, remainder taken from reference TRBV11-1 and TRBJ2-5, is EAEVAQSPRYKITEKSQAVAFWCDPISGHATLYWYRQILGQGPELLVQFQDESVVDDSQLPKDRFSAERLKGVDSTLKIQPAELGDSAMYLCASSPPGFAGETQYFGPGTRLLVL.